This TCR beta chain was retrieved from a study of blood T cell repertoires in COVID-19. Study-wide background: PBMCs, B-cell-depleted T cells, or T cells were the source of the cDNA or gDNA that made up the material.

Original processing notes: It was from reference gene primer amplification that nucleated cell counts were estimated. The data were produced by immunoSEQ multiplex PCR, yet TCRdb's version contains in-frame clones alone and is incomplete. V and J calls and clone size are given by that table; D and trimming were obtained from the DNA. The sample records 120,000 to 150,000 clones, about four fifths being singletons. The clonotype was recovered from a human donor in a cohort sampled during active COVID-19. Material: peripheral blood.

In nucleotides, the CDR3 is TGTGCCAGTAGTGGCTTGGAGCAGCCCCAGCATTTT. Amino acids: CASSGLEQPQHF. The chain joins TRBV19 to TRBJ1-5; no firm D call. V lost 5 bases and J lost 7, with 9 bases in between. CDR3 length: 12 residues. Germline values: CDR1 LNHDA, CDR2 SQIVND (reference sequence).